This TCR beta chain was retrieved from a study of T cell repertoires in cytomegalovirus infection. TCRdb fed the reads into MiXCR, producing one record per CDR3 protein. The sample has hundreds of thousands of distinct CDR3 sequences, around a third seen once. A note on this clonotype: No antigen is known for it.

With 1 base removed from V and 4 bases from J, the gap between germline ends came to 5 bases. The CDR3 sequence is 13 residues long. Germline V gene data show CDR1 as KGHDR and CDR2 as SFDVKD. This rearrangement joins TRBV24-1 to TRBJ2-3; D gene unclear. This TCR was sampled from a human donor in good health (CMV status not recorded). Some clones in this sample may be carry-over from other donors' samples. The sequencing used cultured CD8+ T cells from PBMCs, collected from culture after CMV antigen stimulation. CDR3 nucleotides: TGTGCCACCAGTGATTTTGATTCAGATACGCAGTATTTT. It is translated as CATSDFDSDTQYF.